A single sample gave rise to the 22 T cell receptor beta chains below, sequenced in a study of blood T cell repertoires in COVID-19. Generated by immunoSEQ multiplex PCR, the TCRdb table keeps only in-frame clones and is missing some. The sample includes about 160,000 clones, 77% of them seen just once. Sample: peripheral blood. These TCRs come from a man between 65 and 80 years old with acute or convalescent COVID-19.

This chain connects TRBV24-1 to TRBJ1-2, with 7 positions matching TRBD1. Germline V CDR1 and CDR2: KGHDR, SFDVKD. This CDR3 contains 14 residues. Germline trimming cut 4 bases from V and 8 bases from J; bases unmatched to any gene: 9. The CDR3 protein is CATSEPYRGGGYTF. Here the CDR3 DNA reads TGTGCCACCAGTGAACCTTACAGGGGTGGAGGCTACACCTTC.

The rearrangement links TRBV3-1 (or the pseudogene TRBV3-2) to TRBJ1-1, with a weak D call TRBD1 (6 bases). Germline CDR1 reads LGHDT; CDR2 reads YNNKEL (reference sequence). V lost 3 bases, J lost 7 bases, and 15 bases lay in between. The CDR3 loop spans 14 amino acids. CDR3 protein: CASSHIQGRGEAFF. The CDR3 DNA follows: TGTGCCAGCAGCCATATACAGGGTAGGGGTGAAGCTTTCTTT.

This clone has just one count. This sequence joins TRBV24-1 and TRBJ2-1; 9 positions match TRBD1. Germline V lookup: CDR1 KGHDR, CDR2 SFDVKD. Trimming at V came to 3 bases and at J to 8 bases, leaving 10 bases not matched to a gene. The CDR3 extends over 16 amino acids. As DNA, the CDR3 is TGTGCCACCAGTGATCCGGGGACAGGGAATAGCGATGAGCAGTTCTTC. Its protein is CATSDPGTGNSDEQFF.

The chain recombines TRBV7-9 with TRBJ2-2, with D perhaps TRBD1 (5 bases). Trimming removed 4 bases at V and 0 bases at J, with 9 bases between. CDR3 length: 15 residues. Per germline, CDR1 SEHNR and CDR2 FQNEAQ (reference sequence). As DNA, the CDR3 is TGTGCCAGCAGCTATTGGACAACGAACACCGGGGAGCTGTTTTTT. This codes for CASSYWTTNTGELFF.

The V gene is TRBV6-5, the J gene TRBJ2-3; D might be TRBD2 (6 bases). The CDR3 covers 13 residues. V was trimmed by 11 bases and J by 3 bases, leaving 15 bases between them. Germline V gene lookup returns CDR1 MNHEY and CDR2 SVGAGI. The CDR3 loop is CASTGVWTDTQYF. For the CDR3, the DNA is TGTGCCTCAACGGGGGTATGGACAGATACGCAGTATTTT.

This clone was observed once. CDR3 DNA sequence: TGTGCCAGCAGCCGGACAGGGGGGGTCACCGGGGAGCTGTTTTTT. This codes for CASSRTGGVTGELFF. This rearrangement joins TRBV28 to TRBJ2-2, with 10 bases that match TRBD1. The CDR3 length is 15 residues. Germline CDR1 reads MDHEN; CDR2 reads SYDVKM. Germline trimming cut 6 bases from V and 4 bases from J; bases unmatched to any gene: 5.

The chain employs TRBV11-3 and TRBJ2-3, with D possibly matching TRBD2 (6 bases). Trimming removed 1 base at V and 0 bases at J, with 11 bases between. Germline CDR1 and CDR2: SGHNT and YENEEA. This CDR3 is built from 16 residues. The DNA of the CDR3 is TGTGCCAGCAGCTTAGTTTCTAGCGTTAGCACAGATACGCAGTATTTT. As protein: CASSLVSSVSTDTQYF.

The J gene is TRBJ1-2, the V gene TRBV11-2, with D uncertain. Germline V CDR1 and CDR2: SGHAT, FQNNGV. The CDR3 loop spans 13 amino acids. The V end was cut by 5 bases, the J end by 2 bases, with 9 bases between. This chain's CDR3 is CASSTTMNYGYTF. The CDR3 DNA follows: TGTGCCAGCAGCACGACAATGAACTATGGCTACACCTTC.

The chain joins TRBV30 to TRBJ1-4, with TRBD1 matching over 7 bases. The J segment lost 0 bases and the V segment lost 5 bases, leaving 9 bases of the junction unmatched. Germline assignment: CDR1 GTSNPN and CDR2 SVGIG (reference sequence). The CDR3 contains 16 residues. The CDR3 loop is CAWARGQLPTNEKLFF. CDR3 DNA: TGTGCCTGGGCCCGGGGACAGCTCCCAACTAATGAAAAACTGTTTTTT.

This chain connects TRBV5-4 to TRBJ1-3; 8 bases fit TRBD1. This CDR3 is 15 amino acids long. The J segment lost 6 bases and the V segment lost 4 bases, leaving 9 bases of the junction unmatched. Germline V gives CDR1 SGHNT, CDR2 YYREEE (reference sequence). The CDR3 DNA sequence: TGTGCCAGCAGCCAAGACAGGGGTAGAAAAAACACCATATATTTT. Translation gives CASSQDRGRKNTIYF.

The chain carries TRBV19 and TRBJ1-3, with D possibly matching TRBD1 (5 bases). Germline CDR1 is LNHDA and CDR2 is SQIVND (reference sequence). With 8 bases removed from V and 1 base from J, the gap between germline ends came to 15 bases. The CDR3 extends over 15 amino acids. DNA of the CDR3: TGTGCCAGTGCTCAAATTCAGGGTTCTGGAAACACCATATATTTT. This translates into CASAQIQGSGNTIYF.

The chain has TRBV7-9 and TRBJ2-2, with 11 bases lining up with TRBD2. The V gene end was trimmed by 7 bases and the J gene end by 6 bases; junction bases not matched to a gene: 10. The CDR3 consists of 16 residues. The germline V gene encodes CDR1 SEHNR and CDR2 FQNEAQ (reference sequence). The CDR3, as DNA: TGTGCCAGCACCAAGTCCGGGACTAGCGGCGCCGGGGAGCTGTTTTTT. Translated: CASTKSGTSGAGELFF. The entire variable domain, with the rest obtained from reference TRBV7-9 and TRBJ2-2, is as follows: DTGVSQNPRHKITKRGQNVTFRCDPISEHNRLYWYRQTLGQGPEFLTYFQNEAQLEKSRLLSDRFSAERPKGSFSTLEIQRTEQGDSAMYLCASTKSGTSGAGELFFGEGSRLTVL.

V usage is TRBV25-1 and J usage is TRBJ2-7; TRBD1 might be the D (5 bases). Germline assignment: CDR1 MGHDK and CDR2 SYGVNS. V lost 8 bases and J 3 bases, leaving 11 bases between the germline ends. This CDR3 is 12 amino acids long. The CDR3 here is CASSITGYEQYF. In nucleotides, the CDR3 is TGTGCCAGCTCCATAACAGGCTACGAGCAGTACTTC.

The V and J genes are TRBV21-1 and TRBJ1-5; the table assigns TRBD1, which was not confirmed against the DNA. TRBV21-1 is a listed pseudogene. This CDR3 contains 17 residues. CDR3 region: CASSKRAPQGGNQPQHF. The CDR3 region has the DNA TGTGCCAGCAGCAAAAGAGCCCCACAGGGGGGCAATCAGCCCCAGCATTTT.

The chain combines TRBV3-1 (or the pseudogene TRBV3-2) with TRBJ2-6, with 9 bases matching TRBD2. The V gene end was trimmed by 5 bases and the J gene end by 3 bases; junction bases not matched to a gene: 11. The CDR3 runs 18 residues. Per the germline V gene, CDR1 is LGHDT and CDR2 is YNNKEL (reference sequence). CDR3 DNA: TGTGCCAGCAGCGGACGTTGCGGGAGGGCCTGTGGGGCCAACGTCCTGACTTTC. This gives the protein CASSGRCGRACGANVLTF.

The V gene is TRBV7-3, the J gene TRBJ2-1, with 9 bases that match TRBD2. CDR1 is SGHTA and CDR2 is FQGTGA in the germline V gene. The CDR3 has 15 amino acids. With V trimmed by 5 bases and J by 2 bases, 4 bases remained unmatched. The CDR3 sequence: CASSPRLAAYNEQFF. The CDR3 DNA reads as TGTGCCAGCAGCCCCCGACTAGCGGCCTACAATGAGCAGTTCTTC.

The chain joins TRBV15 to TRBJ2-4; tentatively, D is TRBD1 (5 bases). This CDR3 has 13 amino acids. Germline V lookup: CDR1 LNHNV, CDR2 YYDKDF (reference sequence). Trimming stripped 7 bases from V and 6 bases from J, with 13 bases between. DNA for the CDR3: TGTGCCACCACCCCGGACAAGATAAACATTCAGTACTTC. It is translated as CATTPDKINIQYF.

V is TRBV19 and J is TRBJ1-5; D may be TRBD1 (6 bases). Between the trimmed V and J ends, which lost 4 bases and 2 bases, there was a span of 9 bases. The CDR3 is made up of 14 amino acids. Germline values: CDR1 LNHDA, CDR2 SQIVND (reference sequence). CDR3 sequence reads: CASSTNRGNQPQHF. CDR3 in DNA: TGTGCCAGTAGTACCAACAGGGGCAATCAGCCCCAGCATTTT.

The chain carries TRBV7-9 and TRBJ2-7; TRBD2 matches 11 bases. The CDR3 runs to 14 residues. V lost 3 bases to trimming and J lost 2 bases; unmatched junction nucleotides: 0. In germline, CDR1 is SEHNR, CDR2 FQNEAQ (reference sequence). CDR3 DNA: TGTGCCAGCAGCTTGGGACTAGCGGCCTACGAGCAGTACTTC. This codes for CASSLGLAAYEQYF.

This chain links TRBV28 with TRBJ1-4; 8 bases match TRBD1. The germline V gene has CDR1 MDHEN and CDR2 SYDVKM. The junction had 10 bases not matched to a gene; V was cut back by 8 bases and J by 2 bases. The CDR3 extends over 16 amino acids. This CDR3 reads CASGQGGFSTNEKLFF. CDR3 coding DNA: TGTGCCAGCGGACAGGGAGGTTTTAGCACTAATGAAAAACTGTTTTTT.

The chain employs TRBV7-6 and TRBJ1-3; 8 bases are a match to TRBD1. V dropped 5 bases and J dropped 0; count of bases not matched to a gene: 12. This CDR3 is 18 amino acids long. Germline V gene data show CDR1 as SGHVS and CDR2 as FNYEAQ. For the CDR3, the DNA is TGTGCCAGCAGCCCCCAAACCCGACAGGGGTACTCTGGAAACACCATATATTTT. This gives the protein CASSPQTRQGYSGNTIYF.

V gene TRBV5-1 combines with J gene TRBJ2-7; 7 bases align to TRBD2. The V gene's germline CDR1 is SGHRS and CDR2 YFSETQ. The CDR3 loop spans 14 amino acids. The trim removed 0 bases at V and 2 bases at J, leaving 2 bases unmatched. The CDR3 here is CASSLASGTYEQYF. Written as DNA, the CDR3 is TGCGCCAGCAGCTTGGCTAGCGGTACCTACGAGCAGTACTTC.